The present T cell receptor (beta chain) was sequenced within a study of blood T cell repertoires in COVID-19. Study-level background: The study drew acute and convalescent COVID-19 samples from the United States, Italy and Spain. The analysed material was cDNA or gDNA that came from T cells, B-cell-depleted T cells, or PBMCs.

In the original processing: Researchers report that nucleated cell counts were estimated from reference gene primer amplification. Using immunoSEQ multiplex PCR, the repertoire was profiled, and TCRdb retains in-frame clones only, with some absent. D and trimming were read from the DNA, whereas the V and J calls and clone size are those reported in that table. The sample shows approximately 260,000 clones, approximately 91% of them seen only once. The CDR3 consists of 15 residues. Germline lookup yields CDR1 SGHTA and CDR2 FQGNSA. V trimming: 5 bases; J trimming: 7 bases; junction bases outside the gene matches: 6.

Sequencing was performed on peripheral blood. The V call is TRBV7-2, the J call TRBJ2-2; 11 nucleotides match TRBD2. This clonotype originated in a man aged 50 to 59 with acute or convalescent COVID-19. The CDR3: CASSGSGGAVGELFF. In DNA form, the CDR3 reads TGTGCCAGCAGCGGTAGCGGGGGGGCCGTCGGGGAGCTGTTTTTT.